This record covers a single T cell receptor (beta chain). All patients experienced relapse after autologous stem cell transplantation, and brentuximab vedotin exposure was variable. Magnetic negative selection was used to purify CD8+ T cells from thawed PBMCs. The source of the sample is a study of PD-1 blockade in classical Hodgkin lymphoma. The repertoire was sequenced with immunoSEQ multiplex PCR; TCRdb's copy has only in-frame clones and lacks some. The sample carries about 27,000 clones, almost 90% recorded once. The source was CD8+ T cells from blood, collected at baseline. The sequence came from a human donor with classical Hodgkin lymphoma.

CDR3 in DNA: TGTGCCAGCAGTGTAGGGACAGGCACTGAAGCTTTCTTT. Protein: CASSVGTGTEAFF. This chain joins TRBV25-1 and TRBJ1-1, with TRBD1 matching over 8 bases. The CDR3 has 13 residues. Per germline, CDR1 MGHDK and CDR2 SYGVNS. Trimming took 4 bases from V and 4 from J; bases not matched to a gene: 2.